The 15 T cell receptor beta chains listed next were all sequenced from one sample in a study of T cell changes during pregnancy in multiple sclerosis. Libraries were prepared by immunoSEQ multiplex PCR; TCRdb keeps only in-frame clonotypes and omits some of them. The data contain about 60,000 clones, just over 90% of them singletons. Here the sequenced sample was CD4+ T cells from peripheral blood mononuclear cells, taken in the second trimester of pregnancy. These receptors all stem from a female donor with multiple sclerosis, enrolled in a pregnancy study.

The chain recombines TRBV18 with TRBJ2-4; TRBD1 matches at 8 bases. This CDR3 has 15 amino acids. V was pared by 2 bases and J by 8 bases, with 8 bases of the junction left unmatched. Germline-derived CDR1 and CDR2 are KGHSH and LQKENI. The CDR3 DNA reads as TGTGCCAGCTCACCAGGGCAGGGGGCGCAGGACATTCAGTACTTC. This gives the protein CASSPGQGAQDIQYF.

The sample holds one count of this clone. The chain couples TRBV6-6 to TRBJ1-2; 7 positions agree with TRBD1. Germline loops: CDR1 MNHNY, CDR2 SVGAGI (reference sequence). The CDR3 contains 14 residues. V lost 6 bases, J lost 4 bases, and 8 bases stayed unmatched. The CDR3: CASRTSRTGYGYTF. The DNA for the CDR3 is TGTGCCAGCAGAACAAGTCGGACAGGCTATGGCTACACCTTC.

This clone occurred once. The rearrangement links TRBV2 to TRBJ2-7, with 7 nucleotides matching TRBD2. The J segment lost 2 bases and the V segment lost 8 bases, leaving 6 bases of the junction unmatched. Germline V gene data show CDR1 as SNHLY and CDR2 as FYNNEI. The CDR3 runs to 13 residues. CDR3 nucleotides: TGTGCCAGCGGGGGGGACCGAGCCTACGAGCAGTACTTC. Translating gives CASGGDRAYEQYF.

The chain combines TRBV28 with TRBJ2-5; TRBD2 matches at 12 bases. Germline values: CDR1 MDHEN, CDR2 SYDVKM. The trim removed 3 bases at V and 4 bases at J, leaving 21 bases unmatched. The CDR3 runs to 21 residues. CDR3 in amino acids: CASSFSAQLAGGPVTVETQYF. For the CDR3, the DNA is TGTGCCAGCAGTTTTTCGGCCCAACTAGCGGGAGGACCTGTTACAGTAGAGACCCAGTACTTC.

The V call is TRBV19, the J call TRBJ1-1; maybe TRBD1 (5 bases). Germline values: CDR1 LNHDA, CDR2 SQIVND (reference sequence). V shed 9 bases and J shed 3 bases, with 17 bases lying between them. The length of the CDR3 is 14 residues. The CDR3 spells CASRLGGRYTEAFF. The CDR3, as DNA: TGTGCCAGCCGCTTGGGGGGTCGGTACACTGAAGCTTTCTTT.

The rearrangement joins TRBV7-2 to TRBJ2-7; D is unclear. Trimming removed 1 base at V and 4 bases at J, with 14 bases between. The V gene's germline CDR1 is SGHTA and CDR2 FQGNSA. The CDR3 has 15 amino acids. The CDR3 loop reads CASSLGPLSAYEQYF. The CDR3 DNA is TGTGCCAGCAGCTTAGGGCCCCTCTCTGCTTACGAGCAGTACTTC.

The chain carries TRBV11-2 and TRBJ2-7; 7 bases fit TRBD1. With 3 bases clipped from V and 8 bases from J, the junction kept 19 bases outside the gene matches. Germline V gene sequence: CDR1 SGHAT, CDR2 FQNNGV. The CDR3 is 17 residues long. The CDR3 DNA reads as TGTGCCAGCAGCTTCCCCGCGGGCGGACAGGCATCGATTCAGCAGTACTTC. Protein: CASSFPAGGQASIQQYF.

The chain has TRBV28 and TRBJ2-3; 12 positions match TRBD2. The ends lost 2 bases at V and 4 bases at J; junction bases unmatched: 10. Germline V CDR1 and CDR2: MDHEN, SYDVKM. The CDR3 is made up of 18 amino acids. CDR3 nucleotide sequence: TGTGCCAGCAGTTTACTCGGGACTAGCGGGCTCCTGGCAGATACGCAGTATTTT. Encoded protein: CASSLLGTSGLLADTQYF.

J is TRBJ2-5 and V is TRBV2, with D possibly being TRBD2 (5 bases). The germline V gene encodes CDR1 SNHLY and CDR2 FYNNEI. With 3 bases removed from V and 0 bases from J, the gap between germline ends came to 14 bases. The CDR3 is 16 residues long. Written as DNA, the CDR3 is TGTGCCAGCAGTGAGAGGGTCTCAACGTACCAAGAGACCCAGTACTTC. It codes for CASSERVSTYQETQYF.

The chain uses TRBV6-1 and TRBJ1-2, with D uncertain. Trimming pared 2 bases from V and 7 bases from J, leaving 11 bases between. The CDR3 extends over 13 amino acids. Germline-derived CDR1 and CDR2 are MNHNS and SASEGT. The CDR3 reads CASSEYPLSGYTF. Here the CDR3 DNA reads TGTGCCAGCAGTGAATACCCCCTGAGTGGCTACACCTTC.

The genes are TRBV9 and TRBJ2-5; the match to TRBD2 covers 12 bases. The CDR3 runs to 17 residues. The germline gives CDR1 SGDLS, CDR2 YYNGEE. The V segment lost 0 bases and the J segment 2 bases; nucleotides outside the gene matches: 5. As DNA, the CDR3 is TGTGCCAGCAGCGTAGACCCTAGCGGGGGGGTACAAGAGACCCAGTACTTC. Protein sequence: CASSVDPSGGVQETQYF.

As DNA, the CDR3 is TGTGCCAGTAGCGGAGGCGGGGGGTTACAAGAGACCCAGTACTTC. This translates into CASSGGGGLQETQYF. The rearrangement joins TRBV19 to TRBJ2-5, with 8 bases fitting TRBD2. CDR1 is LNHDA, CDR2 SQIVND, per germline (reference sequence). The CDR3 is 15 amino acids. The junction had 8 bases not matched to a gene; V was cut back by 6 bases and J by 2 bases.

The chain is built from TRBV5-1 and TRBJ2-7, with D possibly being TRBD1 (5 bases). V was cut by 0 bases and J by 5 bases, with 12 bases left in between. Germline loops: CDR1 SGHRS, CDR2 YFSETQ. The CDR3 covers 14 residues. Here the CDR3 DNA reads TGCGCCAGCAGCTTGGATAGGGGTTACGACGAGCAGTACTTC. As protein: CASSLDRGYDEQYF.

V is TRBV28 and J is TRBJ2-1; 7 nucleotides match TRBD1. Trimming cost V 5 bases and J 4 bases; bases outside gene matches: 8. Germline CDR1 and CDR2: MDHEN and SYDVKM. There are 15 residues in the CDR3. The CDR3 region is CASSQPGQYYNEQFF. Written as DNA, the CDR3 is TGTGCCAGCAGTCAACCGGGACAGTATTACAATGAGCAGTTCTTC.

Only a few counts were recorded for this clone. The J gene is TRBJ1-1, the V gene TRBV5-1; 11 bases fit TRBD1. Germline V gene sequence: CDR1 SGHRS, CDR2 YFSETQ. The trim removed 3 bases at V and 3 bases at J, leaving 7 bases unmatched. The length of the CDR3 is 16 residues. The CDR3 bases are TGCGCCAGCAGCTATGGACAGGGGGCCGAATACACTGAAGCTTTCTTT. Protein: CASSYGQGAEYTEAFF.